This T cell receptor (beta chain) was sequenced in a study of OX40 agonist ivuxolimab in advanced cancers. Assay used: immunoSEQ multiplex PCR; TCRdb lists only in-frame clones, some missing. The table lists roughly 56,000 clones, around 86% of them singletons. The sample was CD4+ or CD8+ T cells sorted from blood, taken in a trial of the OX40 agonist ivuxolimab. This sequence originates from an adult with an advanced solid tumor such as melanoma, head and neck, liver or kidney cancer.

CDR3 sequence: CAWNRENNSPLHF. The CDR3 DNA follows: TGTGCCTGGAACCGGGAGAATAATTCACCCCTCCACTTT. This chain links TRBV30 with TRBJ1-6; D ambiguous. CDR3 length: 13 residues. Trimming took off 4 bases at V and 5 bases at J, with 9 bases between the two ends. The V gene's germline CDR1 is GTSNPN and CDR2 SVGIG (reference sequence).